Below, 6 T cell receptor beta chains from the same sample are listed, as sequenced in a study of blood T cell repertoires in COVID-19. The repertoire was sequenced with immunoSEQ multiplex PCR; TCRdb's copy has only in-frame clones and lacks some. Of about 98,000 clones listed, approximately 80% are singletons. The sample taken for sequencing was peripheral blood. The receptors here all came from a man in his sixties or seventies with active or convalescent COVID-19.

The chain is built from TRBV21-1 and TRBJ2-5; TRBD1, as called in the table, went unchecked against the DNA. TRBV21-1 is a known pseudogene. The CDR3 consists of 16 residues. The CDR3 DNA is TGTGCCAGCAGCACAACAGGGCCTTGGTACCAAGAGACCCAGTACTTC. Residues: CASSTTGPWYQETQYF.

This clone was seen just once. The CDR3 is CASSLWAGGRGDTQYF. CDR3 nucleotides: TGTGCCAGCAGTTTATGGGCGGGGGGGCGAGGAGATACGCAGTATTTT. V and J are TRBV27 and TRBJ2-3; TRBD2 agrees at 9 bases. V dropped 1 base and J dropped 5; count of bases not matched to a gene: 7. The CDR3 is made up of 16 amino acids. Germline V gene sequence: CDR1 MNHEY, CDR2 SMNVEV (reference sequence).

This clone was seen more than once but under ten times. This rearrangement joins TRBV10-2 to TRBJ1-5; TRBD1 matches at 9 bases. This CDR3 has 13 amino acids. J gave up 9 bases and V 8 bases, and 8 bases lay outside the gene matches. In germline, CDR1 is WSHSY, CDR2 SAAADI. CDR3 in DNA: TGCGCCAGCGGCTCGGGACAGGGTTTGCCCCAGCATTTT. Translation: CASGSGQGLPQHF.

CDR3 loop: CASSYGRYTTEAFF. The CDR3 region has the DNA TGTGCCAGCAGTTACGGCAGGTACACCACTGAAGCTTTCTTT. J is TRBJ1-1 and V is TRBV6-2 or TRBV6-3, with D uncertain. There are 14 residues in the CDR3. Germline loops: CDR1 MNHEY, CDR2 SVGEGT. V was trimmed by 2 bases and J by 4 bases, leaving 11 bases between them.

Remarks on this clone: One base away lies a much larger clone, so this may be a sequencing read error. The chain joins TRBV18 to TRBJ2-7; a possible D gene is TRBD1 (5 bases). The CDR3 is made up of 15 amino acids. Per germline, CDR1 KGHSH and CDR2 LQKENI. The CDR3 DNA reads as TGTGCCAGCTCAAAAGACAGCCCAAGTCTCTACAAGCAGTACTTC. Protein: CASSKDSPSLYKQYF.

The V and J genes are TRBV6-5 and TRBJ2-3; D call uncertain. Germline CDR1 reads MNHEY; CDR2 reads SVGAGI. The V end lost 2 bases, the J end lost 11 bases, and 8 bases lay between the germline ends. There are 11 residues in the CDR3. The CDR3 DNA reads as TGTGCCAGCAGTTACATGAGTTTGCAGTATTTT. Residues: CASSYMSLQYF.